Below, 20 T cell receptor beta chains from the same sample are listed, as sequenced in a study of T cells in Graves' hyperthyroidism and ophthalmopathy. The TCR beta CDR3 regions underwent amplification using RNA transcripts as the source. The HTBI set primed first-round TCR CDR3 RT-PCR. Via MiXCR, TCRdb re-called the multiplex PCR reads, giving one row per CDR3 protein. The sample carries 350,000 to 400,000 distinct CDR3 sequences, 15% recorded once. Sequenced sample: blood. The origin of the receptors is a woman in her thirties with Graves' hyperthyroidism.

The rearrangement joins TRBV4-1 to TRBJ2-6; D remains unclear. V was trimmed by 7 bases and J by 2 bases, leaving 18 bases between them. From germline, CDR1 is MGHRA and CDR2 YSYEKL. This CDR3 region has 17 residues. Here the CDR3 DNA reads TGCGCCAGCACCGAGGAACAGCGCTTTGCTGGGGCCAACGTCCTGACTTTC. It specifies CASTEEQRFAGANVLTF.

This clonotype appeared a single time. A much more abundant neighbour one base away suggests this may be a read error. The V gene is TRBV15, the J gene TRBJ1-5; TRBD1 matches at 7 bases. Germline lookup yields CDR1 LNHNV and CDR2 YYDKDF (reference sequence). The CDR3 loop spans 15 amino acids. CDR3: CATSRSTGYNQPQRF. The CDR3 nucleotides read TGTGCCACCAGCAGATCGACAGGGTACAATCAGCCCCAGCGTTTT.

The sample holds a few counts of this clonotype. The chain links TRBV6-6 to TRBJ2-5; D is possibly TRBD2 (6 bases). Germline V lookup: CDR1 MNHNY, CDR2 SVGAGI (reference sequence). The CDR3 contains 15 residues. V lost 6 bases, J lost 1 base, and 15 bases lay in between. The CDR3 region is CASSTAGPRQETQYF. The CDR3 bases are TGTGCCAGCAGCACGGCGGGACCTCGCCAAGAGACCCAGTACTTC.

This clonotype was observed a single time. The chain carries TRBV28 and TRBJ1-1; D uncertain. Trimming took 7 bases from V and 4 from J, leaving 7 bases between them. The CDR3 extends over 11 amino acids. Germline V gene data show CDR1 as MDHEN and CDR2 as SYDVKM. The DNA for the CDR3 is TGTGCCAGCACTCTGGGCACTGAAGCTTTCTTT. This translates into CASTLGTEAFF. The variable domain in full, with the rest retrieved from reference TRBV28 and TRBJ1-1, is DVKVTQSSRYLVKRTGEKVFLECVQDMDHENMFWYRQDPGLGLRLIYFSYDVKMKEKGDIPEGYSVSREKKERFSLILESASTNQTSMYLCASTLGTEAFFGQGTRLTVV.

This clonotype was observed once. A much larger clone is a single base away; this may be a read error. The chain uses TRBV5-5 and TRBJ2-2, with D hard to call. Trimming took off 6 bases at V and 0 bases at J, with 9 bases between the two ends. Germline V gene data show CDR1 as SGHKS and CDR2 as YYEKEE (reference sequence). There are 14 residues in the CDR3. The CDR3 DNA reads as TGTGCCAGCATAAAGGAGCCGAACACCGGGGAGCTGTTTTTT. The encoded protein is CASIKEPNTGELFF.

This clonotype showed up many times. The chain joins TRBV20-1 to TRBJ1-5; the match to TRBD1 covers 9 bases. Trimming cost V 5 bases and J 3 bases; bases outside gene matches: 8. Germline CDR1 is DFQATT and CDR2 is SNEGSKA (reference sequence). This CDR3 is 15 amino acids long. In DNA form, the CDR3 reads TGCAGTGCTCCTGAAACAGGGGGCAACAATCAGCCCCAGCATTTT. It codes for CSAPETGGNNQPQHF.

This chain uses TRBV7-2 with TRBJ1-5; the D is unclear. The V end lost 1 base, the J end lost 7 bases, and 8 bases lay between the germline ends. This CDR3 contains 13 residues. The germline CDR1 and CDR2 sequences are SGHTA and FQGNSA. The CDR3 here is CASSLVPRQPQHF. The CDR3 region has the DNA TGTGCCAGCAGCTTAGTCCCTCGACAGCCCCAGCATTTT.

DNA for the CDR3: TGCAGCGTTGACCGGCAGGGTCGGGGCTACACCTTC. It codes for CSVDRQGRGYTF. The chain joins TRBV29-1 to TRBJ1-2; D possibly corresponds to TRBD1 (5 bases). This CDR3 contains 12 residues. V was clipped by 3 bases and J by 8 bases, with 13 bases between them. The V gene's germline CDR1 is SQVTM and CDR2 ANQGSEA.

The sample holds a few counts of this clonotype. Germline and junction disagree at one end, which may indicate a read error. The chain couples TRBV29-1 to TRBJ2-2, with D perhaps matching TRBD2 (5 bases). CDR3 size: 13 residues. Per germline, CDR1 SQVTM and CDR2 ANQGSEA. The CDR3 DNA follows: TGCAGCGCCGTGACCTGGGGAACCGGGGAGCTGTCTTTT. This codes for CSAVTWGTGELSF.

This clonotype was observed at least ten times. The chain recombines TRBV27 with TRBJ2-7, with D possibly matching TRBD1 (5 bases). CDR1 is MNHEY, CDR2 SMNVEV, per germline (reference sequence). V was trimmed by 0 bases and J by 2 bases, leaving 29 bases between them. CDR3 length equals 21 residues. As DNA, the CDR3 is TGTGCCAGCAGTTTATCATGGACCCCTGGGGCAGGAGACATACCTACCTACGAGCAGTACTTC. This encodes CASSLSWTPGAGDIPTYEQYF.

This clonotype occurred many times. The DNA for the CDR3 is TGTGCCACCAGTGAGGGACAGGGGGAACGTGAAGCTTTCTTT. It is translated as CATSEGQGEREAFF. V usage is TRBV24-1 and J usage is TRBJ1-1; 11 bases map to TRBD1. The germline V gene has CDR1 KGHDR and CDR2 SFDVKD. This CDR3 spans 14 amino acids. The junction had 4 bases not matched to a gene; V was cut back by 4 bases and J by 7 bases.

This clonotype was counted between two and nine times. The CDR3 region has the DNA TGTGCCAGTAGAGCGGGACTAGCGGGAGTAGCTGAGCAGTTCTTC. Residues: CASRAGLAGVAEQFF. The chain recombines TRBV19 with TRBJ2-1; 14 nucleotides agree with TRBD2. V lost 6 bases and J lost 9; bases outside the gene matches: 7. Germline CDR1 and CDR2: LNHDA and SQIVND (reference sequence). This CDR3 spans 15 amino acids.

This clonotype was counted many times. The chain is built from TRBV3-1 and TRBJ1-1; 7 bases fit TRBD1. V lost 6 bases, J lost 5 bases, and 9 bases stayed unmatched. Germline CDR1 is LGHDT and CDR2 is YNNKEL (reference sequence). There are 14 residues in the CDR3. CDR3 sequence: CASRRTGVGTEAFF. CDR3 bases: TGTGCCAGCAGACGAACAGGGGTAGGGACTGAAGCTTTCTTT.

This clonotype was counted between two and nine times. V usage is TRBV5-6 and J usage is TRBJ2-2; TRBD2 matches at 7 bases. Germline CDR1 reads SGHDT; CDR2 reads YYEEEE. Trimming cost V 1 base and J 4 bases; bases outside gene matches: 4. The CDR3 is 15 amino acids. CDR3: CASSLSGRVTGELFF. The CDR3 coding sequence is TGTGCCAGCAGCTTGAGTGGGAGGGTCACCGGGGAGCTGTTTTTT.

A few counts support this clonotype. The V call is TRBV20-1, the J call TRBJ2-7; 9 bases are shared with TRBD2. Germline CDR1 reads DFQATT; CDR2 reads SNEGSKA (reference sequence). The CDR3 is 14 amino acids. Trimming took 5 bases from V and 2 from J; bases not matched to a gene: 7. The CDR3 DNA reads as TGCAGTGCTCACTCAGCGGGAGGCCCCTACGAGCAGTACTTC. Translating gives CSAHSAGGPYEQYF.

The chain uses TRBV18 and TRBJ1-3, with D perhaps matching TRBD1 (5 bases). The CDR3 length is 14 residues. The germline V gene has CDR1 KGHSH and CDR2 LQKENI. The ends were cut back, 1 base at V and 3 bases at J, with 7 bases in the middle. The CDR3 DNA follows: TGTGCCAGCTCACCACAGGGGAGTGGAAACACCATATATTTT. This encodes CASSPQGSGNTIYF.

This clonotype has a count of ten or more. This chain uses TRBV20-1 with TRBJ2-7; 14 bases map to TRBD2. The V and J ends lost 0 bases and 3 bases, in that order; junction bases with no gene match: 7. This CDR3 is built from 17 residues. In germline, CDR1 is DFQATT, CDR2 SNEGSKA (reference sequence). CDR3 sequence (DNA): TGCAGTGCTAGAGAGGGGACTAGCGGGAGTTTTATCTACGAGCAGTACTTC. This gives the protein CSAREGTSGSFIYEQYF.

Ten or more counts support this clonotype. The chain couples TRBV20-1 to TRBJ2-7; the D is unclear. This CDR3 comprises 14 residues. The V gene's germline CDR1 is DFQATT and CDR2 SNEGSKA (reference sequence). V lost 1 base and J lost 6, with 16 bases in between. As DNA, the CDR3 is TGCAGTGCTAGAGTAGGGCCCAGTACCCTCGAGCAGTACTTC. It codes for CSARVGPSTLEQYF.

This clonotype was counted many times. The chain recombines TRBV24-1 with TRBJ2-3; 7 bases are shared with TRBD2. The V segment lost 5 bases and the J segment 2 bases; nucleotides outside the gene matches: 21. In germline, CDR1 is KGHDR, CDR2 SFDVKD. This CDR3 has 20 residues. DNA of the CDR3: TGTGCCACCAGTGGCCGTGGGGAGGGGAGTGTTGGCGGATACACAGATACGCAGTATTTT. It encodes CATSGRGEGSVGGYTDTQYF.

The V call is TRBV6-2 or TRBV6-3, the J call TRBJ2-7; 7 nucleotides agree with TRBD2. Germline loops: CDR1 MNHEY, CDR2 SVGEGT. This CDR3 region has 16 residues. V shed 6 bases and J 0 bases; nucleotides not matched to a gene: 11. The CDR3 DNA is TGTGCCAGCAGAGAAAACCTAGCGGTGAGCTCCTACGAGCAGTACTTC. It is translated as CASRENLAVSSYEQYF.